The rows below give T cell receptor beta chains drawn from one sample of a study of memory CD4+ T cells and cytomegalovirus serostatus. The repertoire was sequenced with immunoSEQ multiplex PCR; TCRdb's copy has only in-frame clones and lacks some. The sample consists of around 38,000 clones, approximately 80% of them appearing once. Sequenced sample: memory CD4+ T cells from blood. Receptors were obtained from an adult in good health and CMV-seronegative. CDR3s include the opening cysteine and the closing phenylalanine or tryptophan. The D gene is left open where the match is weak. The size field is filled for only some rows; it gives once, few, many or a size class.

>14|TRBJ1-5|TRBV4-3|.|.
TGCGCCAGCAGCCAAACAACGAGCAATCAGCCCCAGCATTTT
CASSQTTSNQPQHF
>14|TRBJ2-2|TRBV15|.|.
TGTGCCACCAGCAGAGTGGCTGTTGGCGGGGAGCTGTTTTTT
CATSRVAVGGELFF
>14|TRBJ2-5|TRBV7-7|once|.
TGTGCCAGCAGCTTAGGGTTGCGAAGTGAGACCCAGTACTTC
CASSLGLRSETQYF
>15|TRBJ2-5|TRBV29-1|.|.
TGCAGCGTTAAACCGGGACCGAGTACAACGGAGACCCAGTACTTC
CSVKPGPSTTETQYF
>15|TRBJ2-3|TRBV5-6|medium-sized|TRBD2
TGTGCCAGCAGCGTCCCTAGCGGGGCATACGATACGCAGTATTTT
CASSVPSGAYDTQYF
>14|TRBJ2-1|TRBV7-9|.|.
TGTGCCAGCAGCTTAGGGCTCCGTTACAATGAGCAGTTCTTC
CASSLGLRYNEQFF
>12|TRBJ1-2|TRBV2|.|TRBD1
TGTGCCAGCAGTGTTACAGGGGATGGCTACACCTTC
CASSVTGDGYTF
>14|TRBJ2-7|TRBV19|.|.
TGTGCCAGTAGTATTAGGACAGCCCCCTACGAGCAGTACTTC
CASSIRTAPYEQYF
>14|TRBJ2-7|TRBV4-3|.|TRBD2
TGCGCCAGCAGCCAAGCCCAGCGGGAGAGCGAGCAGTACTTC
CASSQAQRESEQYF
>15|TRBJ1-5|TRBV7-2|medium-sized|.
TGTGCCAGCAGCCAGTCGCAGGGTCAGTGGCAGCCCCAGCATTTT
CASSQSQGQWQPQHF